This T cell receptor beta chain was recovered during a study of blood T cell repertoires in COVID-19. Study context: Samples representing acute and convalescent COVID-19 were sourced from the United States, Italy and Spain.

The CDR3 extends over 15 amino acids. Trimming took 3 bases from V and 0 from J; bases not matched to a gene: 4. Per the germline V gene, CDR1 is SGHRS and CDR2 is YFSETQ. In its sample, this clone was seen once. Method: immunoSEQ multiplex PCR; TCRdb's copy keeps in-frame clones and lacks some. The repertoire holds about 50,000 clones, with 89% as singletons. This receptor was taken from a woman aged 80 or older with acute or convalescent COVID-19. The sequenced sample consisted of peripheral blood. V gene TRBV5-1 combines with J gene TRBJ2-7; TRBD1 matches at 9 bases. This chain's CDR3 is CASSYGTGPSYEQYF. The CDR3 DNA sequence: TGCGCCAGCAGCTACGGGACAGGGCCCTCCTACGAGCAGTACTTC.